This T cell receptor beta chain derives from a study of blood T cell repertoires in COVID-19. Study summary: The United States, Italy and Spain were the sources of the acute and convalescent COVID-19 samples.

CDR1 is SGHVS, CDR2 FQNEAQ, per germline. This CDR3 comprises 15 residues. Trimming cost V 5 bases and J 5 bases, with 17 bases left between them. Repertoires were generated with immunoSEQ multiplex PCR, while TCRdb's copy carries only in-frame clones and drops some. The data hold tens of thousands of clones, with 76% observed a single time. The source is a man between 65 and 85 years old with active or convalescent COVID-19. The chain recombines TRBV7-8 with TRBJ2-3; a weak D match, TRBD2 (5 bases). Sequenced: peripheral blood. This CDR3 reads CASSITPIRGDTQYF. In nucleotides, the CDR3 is TGTGCCAGCAGCATTACCCCTATTCGGGGAGATACGCAGTATTTT. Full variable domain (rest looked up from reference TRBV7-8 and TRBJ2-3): GAGVSQSPRYKVAKRGQDVALRCDPISGHVSLFWYQQALGQGPEFLTYFQNEAQLDKSGLPSDRFFAERPEGSVSTLKIQRTQQEDSAVYLCASSITPIRGDTQYFGPGTRLTVL.